This is a list of T cell receptor beta chains from one sample in a study of human T cells and chemical hapten exposure. Each CDR3 protein gets one entry after TCRdb re-called the RACE reads with MiXCR. The sample shows under 95,000 distinct CDR3 sequences, over 6.5% of them seen only once. The sequencing used whole blood, collected in connection with sensitization to the hapten diphenylcyclopropenone (DPC). The receptors stem from a man aged 40-49 years with alopecia areata. Some clones in this sample may be carry-over from other donors' samples. CDR3s include the opening cysteine and the closing phenylalanine or tryptophan. Fields, in order: clone size, J gene, V gene, D gene, CDR3 DNA, CDR3 protein. D genes are given only for firm matches. Where a row states a size, it is once, few, many or the class of an expanded clone; other rows omit it.

abundance: many
j_gene: TRBJ2-7
v_gene: TRBV6-5
d_gene: TRBD2
CDR3nt: TGTGCCAGCAGTTACTCGGGACTAGCGGGTAGCTACGAGCAGTACTTC
CDR3aa: CASSYSGLAGSYEQYF

abundance: -
j_gene: TRBJ2-3
v_gene: TRBV12-3/TRBV12-4
d_gene: TRBD2
CDR3nt: TGTGCCAGCAGTACGACTAGCGGGAAGAAAACAGATACGCAGTATTTT
CDR3aa: CASSTTSGKKTDTQYF

abundance: many
j_gene: TRBJ2-5
v_gene: TRBV6-5
d_gene: TRBD2
CDR3nt: TGTGCCAGCAGGTCTACTAGCGGGAGGCGCCAAGAGACCCAGTACTTC
CDR3aa: CASRSTSGRRQETQYF

abundance: -
j_gene: TRBJ2-1
v_gene: TRBV12-3/TRBV12-4
d_gene: TRBD2
CDR3nt: TGTGCCAGCAGTTTCGGGACTACAAATGAGCAGTTCTTC
CDR3aa: CASSFGTTNEQFF

abundance: -
j_gene: TRBJ2-5
v_gene: TRBV6-6
d_gene: -
CDR3nt: TGTGCCAGCACGGGGGTCCAAGAGACCCAGTACTTC
CDR3aa: CASTGVQETQYF

abundance: -
j_gene: TRBJ2-3
v_gene: TRBV2
d_gene: -
CDR3nt: TGTGCCAGCAGTGAAGGGTTTGGCGGCACAGATACGCAGTATTTT
CDR3aa: CASSEGFGGTDTQYF

abundance: few
j_gene: TRBJ2-3
v_gene: TRBV24-1
d_gene: -
CDR3nt: TGTGCCACCAGTGAGATCACAGATACGCAGTATTTT
CDR3aa: CATSEITDTQYF

abundance: few
j_gene: TRBJ2-3
v_gene: TRBV5-1
d_gene: -
CDR3nt: TGCGCCAGCAGCTACGGACTACTACGCACAGATACGCAGTATTTT
CDR3aa: CASSYGLLRTDTQYF

abundance: -
j_gene: TRBJ2-6
v_gene: TRBV19
d_gene: TRBD2
CDR3nt: TGTGCCAGTAGTGGTAGCGGGAGGGCCTCTGGGGCCAACGTCCTGACTTTC
CDR3aa: CASSGSGRASGANVLTF

abundance: many
j_gene: TRBJ1-4
v_gene: TRBV29-1
d_gene: -
CDR3nt: TGCAGCGCTGGGAGGACGCGGGAAAAACTGTTTTTT
CDR3aa: CSAGRTREKLFF

abundance: many
j_gene: TRBJ2-1
v_gene: TRBV10-3
d_gene: TRBD2
CDR3nt: TGTGCCATCAGGGACGAGAGCGGGAGCTCCTACAATGAGCAGTTCTTC
CDR3aa: CAIRDESGSSYNEQFF

abundance: many
j_gene: TRBJ1-6
v_gene: TRBV15
d_gene: -
CDR3nt: TGTGCCACCAGCAGACGGGACTTAAGTCTCAATTCACCCCTCCACTTT
CDR3aa: CATSRRDLSLNSPLHF

abundance: few
j_gene: TRBJ2-7
v_gene: TRBV28
d_gene: -
CDR3nt: TGTGCCAGCAGCCAAAAAGGCTACGAGCAGTACTTC
CDR3aa: CASSQKGYEQYF

abundance: -
j_gene: TRBJ1-2
v_gene: TRBV20-1
d_gene: -
CDR3nt: TGCAGTGCTAGAGGACAGGCAGGGCATGGCTACACCTTC
CDR3aa: CSARGQAGHGYTF

abundance: few
j_gene: TRBJ1-1
v_gene: TRBV5-4
d_gene: -
CDR3nt: TGTGCCAGCAGCCAAGACAAGGCTGAAGCTTTCTTT
CDR3aa: CASSQDKAEAFF

abundance: -
j_gene: TRBJ2-1
v_gene: TRBV24-1
d_gene: TRBD2
CDR3nt: TGTGCCACCAGTGACCTAGCGGGAGGCCGGTTCTTC
CDR3aa: CATSDLAGGRFF

abundance: many
j_gene: TRBJ1-4
v_gene: TRBV29-1
d_gene: -
CDR3nt: TGCAGCGTTGATTTACGGCAACCGAATGAAAAACTGTTTTTT
CDR3aa: CSVDLRQPNEKLFF

abundance: few
j_gene: TRBJ2-3
v_gene: TRBV24-1
d_gene: TRBD2
CDR3nt: TGTGCCACCAGTGTGGCTAGCGGGAGGGAAACAGATACGCAGTATTTT
CDR3aa: CATSVASGRETDTQYF

abundance: many
j_gene: TRBJ2-1
v_gene: TRBV20-1
d_gene: -
CDR3nt: TGCAGTGCCCTGACATACAATGAGCAGTTCTTC
CDR3aa: CSALTYNEQFF

abundance: few
j_gene: TRBJ1-5
v_gene: TRBV28
d_gene: -
CDR3nt: TGTGCCAGCGGATCCGGACGGACTAATCAGCCCCAGCATTTT
CDR3aa: CASGSGRTNQPQHF

abundance: many
j_gene: TRBJ1-2
v_gene: TRBV7-2
d_gene: TRBD1
CDR3nt: TGTGCCAGCAGTCCTGCAGGGGGCTTTGACTATGGCTACACCTTC
CDR3aa: CASSPAGGFDYGYTF

abundance: many
j_gene: TRBJ2-5
v_gene: TRBV12-3/TRBV12-4
d_gene: -
CDR3nt: TGTGCCAGCCTCGAAGCCAGGGGGGAGTGGACCCAGTACTTC
CDR3aa: CASLEARGEWTQYF

abundance: many
j_gene: TRBJ1-1
v_gene: TRBV29-1
d_gene: -
CDR3nt: TGCAGCGTTGGGAGAGGGCTGGACACTGAAGCTTTCTTT
CDR3aa: CSVGRGLDTEAFF

abundance: -
j_gene: TRBJ2-3
v_gene: TRBV7-2
d_gene: -
CDR3nt: TGTGCCAGCAGCTTAGCAAGATTCAGGGATTGGGACACAGATACGCAGTATTTT
CDR3aa: CASSLARFRDWDTDTQYF

abundance: -
j_gene: TRBJ2-7
v_gene: TRBV20-1
d_gene: -
CDR3nt: TGCAGTGGCCGGGAGTCGGCCGAGCAGTACTTC
CDR3aa: CSGRESAEQYF

abundance: -
j_gene: TRBJ2-3
v_gene: TRBV6-6
d_gene: TRBD2
CDR3nt: TGTGCCAGCAGGCCCAGCGGGAGACTCCACGGTGATACGCAGTATTTT
CDR3aa: CASRPSGRLHGDTQYF

abundance: many
j_gene: TRBJ1-2
v_gene: TRBV2
d_gene: -
CDR3nt: TGTGCCAGCAGTGATATCCCCGGGGGGGTTCCCTCCGCGGGCTACACCTTC
CDR3aa: CASSDIPGGVPSAGYTF

abundance: -
j_gene: TRBJ2-7
v_gene: TRBV6-2/TRBV6-3
d_gene: TRBD1
CDR3nt: TGTGCCAGCTTCCCACGAGGGACAGGGTCCTACGAGCAGTACTTC
CDR3aa: CASFPRGTGSYEQYF

abundance: -
j_gene: TRBJ2-3
v_gene: TRBV5-4
d_gene: TRBD2
CDR3nt: TGTGCCAGCAGCTTGGGGGGGAGGGCCGGAGATACGCAGTATTTT
CDR3aa: CASSLGGRAGDTQYF

abundance: few
j_gene: TRBJ2-4
v_gene: TRBV19
d_gene: -
CDR3nt: TGTGCCAGTACCCCGGACAGAAACTCCAAAAACATTCAGTACTTC
CDR3aa: CASTPDRNSKNIQYF

abundance: many
j_gene: TRBJ1-1
v_gene: TRBV6-5
d_gene: -
CDR3nt: TGTGCCAGCAGTTACGCAAGAGGTGGCACTGAAGCTTTCTTT
CDR3aa: CASSYARGGTEAFF

abundance: many
j_gene: TRBJ2-7
v_gene: TRBV6-2/TRBV6-3
d_gene: TRBD1
CDR3nt: TGTGCCAGCAGTTATGCCCAGGGGGCCCGACGCTGGGAGCAGTACTTC
CDR3aa: CASSYAQGARRWEQYF

abundance: few
j_gene: TRBJ2-3
v_gene: TRBV24-1
d_gene: -
CDR3nt: TGTGCCACCAGTGTGGGGGGCGCGACAGATACGCAGTATTTT
CDR3aa: CATSVGGATDTQYF

abundance: many
j_gene: TRBJ2-7
v_gene: TRBV7-6
d_gene: TRBD2
CDR3nt: TGTGCCAGCAGCCCGGGGGGTGGTGCCTTGCCGTATGAGCAGTACTTC
CDR3aa: CASSPGGGALPYEQYF

abundance: -
j_gene: TRBJ1-5
v_gene: TRBV12-3/TRBV12-4
d_gene: -
CDR3nt: TGTGCCAGCAGTTTAGGGGGGCCCCTACATTTT
CDR3aa: CASSLGGPLHF

abundance: -
j_gene: TRBJ2-3
v_gene: TRBV29-1
d_gene: TRBD2
CDR3nt: TGCAGCGCAAAACAACTAGCGGGGGCCACAGATACGCAGTATTTT
CDR3aa: CSAKQLAGATDTQYF

abundance: many
j_gene: TRBJ2-7
v_gene: TRBV5-5
d_gene: -
CDR3nt: TGTGCCAGCAGCCAAACCGCCCCGGGCTCCTACGAGCAGTACTTC
CDR3aa: CASSQTAPGSYEQYF

abundance: many
j_gene: TRBJ2-3
v_gene: TRBV7-8
d_gene: -
CDR3nt: TGTGCCAGCAGCTCCTTAGATACGCAGTATTTT
CDR3aa: CASSSLDTQYF

abundance: -
j_gene: TRBJ2-3
v_gene: TRBV4-3
d_gene: -
CDR3nt: TGCGCCAGCAGCCAGGGTAGCGGTAGCACAGATACGCAGTATTTT
CDR3aa: CASSQGSGSTDTQYF

abundance: many
j_gene: TRBJ1-3
v_gene: TRBV7-8
d_gene: -
CDR3nt: TGTGCCAGCAGCTTTGTTGGACAACACGGGACTGGAAACACCATATATTTT
CDR3aa: CASSFVGQHGTGNTIYF

abundance: few
j_gene: TRBJ2-3
v_gene: TRBV6-5
d_gene: -
CDR3nt: TGTGCCAGCACCCCTCGGGCAGGGGGCACAGATACGCAGTATTTT
CDR3aa: CASTPRAGGTDTQYF

abundance: many
j_gene: TRBJ1-4
v_gene: TRBV7-6
d_gene: TRBD1
CDR3nt: TGTGCCAGCAGCCAACGACAGGGATATAATGAAAAACTGTTTTTT
CDR3aa: CASSQRQGYNEKLFF

abundance: few
j_gene: TRBJ1-1
v_gene: TRBV6-5
d_gene: -
CDR3nt: TGTGCCAGCAATAACCAAGGAGGAGGAGGCACTGAAGCTTTCTTT
CDR3aa: CASNNQGGGGTEAFF

abundance: many
j_gene: TRBJ2-5
v_gene: TRBV29-1
d_gene: -
CDR3nt: TGCAGCGTCGTTAGTTTCCTGGAGACCCAGTACTTC
CDR3aa: CSVVSFLETQYF

abundance: many
j_gene: TRBJ1-2
v_gene: TRBV5-6
d_gene: -
CDR3nt: TGTGCCAGCAGCTTGGCAGGGCGGATGAACTATGGCTACACCTTC
CDR3aa: CASSLAGRMNYGYTF

abundance: many
j_gene: TRBJ2-4
v_gene: TRBV5-1
d_gene: -
CDR3nt: TGCGCCAGCAGCTTGGCGGGGGTCCCAGCCAAAAACATTCAGTACTTC
CDR3aa: CASSLAGVPAKNIQYF

abundance: -
j_gene: TRBJ2-1
v_gene: TRBV11-3
d_gene: -
CDR3nt: TGTGCCAGCAGCTTAGAAGGAACCTCCCTCGTCCTGGACGAGCGAGTAGTCCTCAATGAGCAGTTCTTC
CDR3aa: CASSLEGTSLVLDERVVLNEQFF

abundance: -
j_gene: TRBJ2-7
v_gene: TRBV14
d_gene: TRBD1
CDR3nt: TGTGCCAGCAGCCAAGTTGGGGTCCAGGGGGCAAGGCAGTACTTC
CDR3aa: CASSQVGVQGARQYF

abundance: -
j_gene: TRBJ1-1
v_gene: TRBV7-2
d_gene: -
CDR3nt: TGTGCCAGCAGCTTAGAACAAATGAACACTGAAGCTTTCTTT
CDR3aa: CASSLEQMNTEAFF

abundance: -
j_gene: TRBJ1-2
v_gene: TRBV14
d_gene: -
CDR3nt: TGTGCCAGCAGCCAAGGGGGCTATGGCTACACCTTC
CDR3aa: CASSQGGYGYTF

abundance: few
j_gene: TRBJ2-1
v_gene: TRBV7-2
d_gene: -
CDR3nt: TGTGCCAGCAGCTTCTACCAGTCCAGGGGGGATGAGCAGTTCTTC
CDR3aa: CASSFYQSRGDEQFF

abundance: -
j_gene: TRBJ1-3
v_gene: TRBV6-6
d_gene: -
CDR3nt: TGTGCCAGCAGCCCACATATAACCTCTGGAAACACCATATATTTT
CDR3aa: CASSPHITSGNTIYF